Listed below are T cell receptor beta chains from one sample, sequenced in a study of tumor-infiltrating lymphocytes in glioblastoma multiforme. Each CDR3 protein gets one entry after TCRdb re-called the multiplex PCR reads with MiXCR. Counted here are more than 10,000 distinct CDR3 sequences, around 60% occurring once; the ten biggest clones make up more than 25%. Sequenced material: brain tumor tissue. Every receptor here comes from a male donor with glioblastoma. CDR3s include the opening cysteine and the closing phenylalanine or tryptophan. The D gene is left open where the match is weak.

CDR3 protein: CAISEGSLAGGPGTQYF
D gene: TRBD2
V gene: TRBV10-3
J gene: TRBJ2-5
CDR3 length: 17

CDR3 protein: CASSLPRLATNTDTQYF
D gene: TRBD2
V gene: TRBV11-3
J gene: TRBJ2-3
CDR3 length: 17

CDR3 protein: CASSSITGAGGELSF
D gene: NA
V gene: TRBV11-2
J gene: TRBJ2-2
CDR3 length: 15

CDR3 protein: CASVLPGLALFTDMQYF
D gene: TRBD2
V gene: TRBV12-3/TRBV12-4
J gene: TRBJ2-3
CDR3 length: 17

CDR3 protein: CAITTGTGEYEQYF
D gene: TRBD1
V gene: TRBV7-9
J gene: TRBJ2-7
CDR3 length: 14

CDR3 protein: CPSRLAGLSYEQYF
D gene: TRBD2
V gene: TRBV28
J gene: TRBJ2-7
CDR3 length: 14

CDR3 protein: CSANGPAGETQYF
D gene: NA
V gene: TRBV20-1
J gene: TRBJ2-5
CDR3 length: 13

CDR3 protein: CASSARGEVEKLFF
D gene: NA
V gene: TRBV6-1
J gene: TRBJ1-4
CDR3 length: 14

CDR3 protein: CASRFAVDPYEQYF
D gene: NA
V gene: TRBV5-1
J gene: TRBJ2-7
CDR3 length: 14

CDR3 protein: CSVVGTGMPGELFF
D gene: TRBD1
V gene: TRBV29-1
J gene: TRBJ2-2
CDR3 length: 14

CDR3 protein: CASSYTTSGAYTDTQHF
D gene: TRBD2
V gene: TRBV6-2/TRBV6-3
J gene: TRBJ2-3
CDR3 length: 17

CDR3 protein: CSAGQGDYGYTF
D gene: TRBD1
V gene: TRBV20-1
J gene: TRBJ1-2
CDR3 length: 12

CDR3 protein: CASRGTGERASEETQYF
D gene: NA
V gene: TRBV25-1
J gene: TRBJ2-5
CDR3 length: 17

CDR3 protein: CASSEGTRSGANVLTF
D gene: NA
V gene: TRBV6-4
J gene: TRBJ2-6
CDR3 length: 16

CDR3 protein: CASSPIQVGDTEAFF
D gene: NA
V gene: TRBV4-1
J gene: TRBJ1-1
CDR3 length: 15

CDR3 protein: CSGTGTAANTGQLFF
D gene: TRBD1
V gene: TRBV29-1
J gene: TRBJ2-2
CDR3 length: 15

CDR3 protein: CASSQGDWIGYTF
D gene: NA
V gene: TRBV11-2
J gene: TRBJ1-2
CDR3 length: 13

CDR3 protein: CASSVGTRAYEQYF
D gene: NA
V gene: TRBV5-1
J gene: TRBJ2-7
CDR3 length: 14

CDR3 protein: CSARTSGGYNEQFF
D gene: TRBD2
V gene: TRBV20-1
J gene: TRBJ2-1
CDR3 length: 14

CDR3 protein: CARSLGSDTQYF
D gene: NA
V gene: TRBV28
J gene: TRBJ2-3
CDR3 length: 12

CDR3 protein: CGALDSSCEQYF
D gene: NA
V gene: TRBV29-1
J gene: TRBJ2-7
CDR3 length: 12

CDR3 protein: CASTELPQHNFYGYTF
D gene: NA
V gene: TRBV6-1
J gene: TRBJ1-2
CDR3 length: 16

CDR3 protein: CASRTWLVGHTQYF
D gene: NA
V gene: TRBV11-2
J gene: TRBJ2-5
CDR3 length: 14

CDR3 protein: CASSLETFYELYF
D gene: NA
V gene: TRBV6-2/TRBV6-3
J gene: TRBJ2-7
CDR3 length: 13

CDR3 protein: CSARVKQRGNTGELFF
D gene: TRBD2
V gene: TRBV20-1
J gene: TRBJ2-2
CDR3 length: 16

CDR3 protein: CSAGLAGVLETQYF
D gene: TRBD2
V gene: TRBV20-1
J gene: TRBJ2-5
CDR3 length: 14

CDR3 protein: CSLEDPSGGYTF
D gene: NA
V gene: TRBV29-1
J gene: TRBJ1-2
CDR3 length: 12

CDR3 protein: CASSRNRGKVNNEQFF
D gene: NA
V gene: TRBV11-2
J gene: TRBJ2-1
CDR3 length: 16

CDR3 protein: CASRGQTDHDQYF
D gene: TRBD1
V gene: TRBV6-5
J gene: TRBJ2-7
CDR3 length: 13

CDR3 protein: CASSLANSYEQYF
D gene: NA
V gene: TRBV7-8
J gene: TRBJ2-7
CDR3 length: 13

CDR3 protein: CSARPGAETQYF
D gene: NA
V gene: TRBV20-1
J gene: TRBJ2-5
CDR3 length: 12

CDR3 protein: CAISDRTGSTDTQYF
D gene: TRBD1
V gene: TRBV10-3
J gene: TRBJ2-3
CDR3 length: 15